These 16 T cell receptor beta chains were all obtained from the same sample, sequenced in a study of cytomegalovirus exposure and HLA in healthy donors. PCR amplification relied on 60 Vbeta primers (plus 13 Jbeta primers). The method was immunoSEQ multiplex PCR; TCRdb's version includes in-frame clones alone and lacks a portion of them. The sample table includes some 72,000 clones. Material: PBMCs. Receptors originate from a man aged 35 to 55 in good health and CMV-seronegative.

J is TRBJ1-5 and V is TRBV4-2; 8 bases align to TRBD1. V shed 4 bases and J 0 bases; nucleotides not matched to a gene: 20. This CDR3 spans 21 amino acids. Germline lookup yields CDR1 LGHNA and CDR2 YNFKEQ. CDR3 in amino acids: CASSPSGTGLLGNNSNQPQHF. The CDR3 DNA reads TGTGCCAGCAGCCCTTCTGGGACAGGCCTTTTGGGAAATAATAGCAATCAGCCCCAGCATTTT.

This chain connects TRBV30 to TRBJ2-7; D is ambiguous. The germline V gene encodes CDR1 GTSNPN and CDR2 SVGIG (reference sequence). CDR3 size: 11 residues. Trimming took off 1 base at V and 3 bases at J, with 4 bases between the two ends. The CDR3 sequence: CAWSGGYEQYF. The CDR3, as DNA: TGTGCCTGGAGTGGCGGCTACGAGCAGTACTTC. Based on the CDR3 plus reference TRBV30 and TRBJ2-7, the full variable domain is SQTIHQWPATLVQPVGSPLSLECTVEGTSNPNLYWYRQAAGRGLQLLFYSVGIGQISSEVPQNLSASRPQDRQFILSSKKLLLSDSGFYLCAWSGGYEQYFGPGTRLTVT.

This chain uses TRBV2 with TRBJ1-3, with 7 bases lining up with TRBD1. The CDR3 extends over 16 amino acids. The V and J ends lost 7 bases and 0 bases, in that order; junction bases with no gene match: 9. Germline V gives CDR1 SNHLY, CDR2 FYNNEI. The CDR3 protein is CASILDRPVSGNTIYF. The CDR3 coding sequence is TGTGCCAGCATCTTGGACAGGCCGGTCTCTGGAAACACCATATATTTT.

The gene calls are TRBV7-9 and TRBJ2-2, with D perhaps matching TRBD2 (5 bases). The CDR3 totals 13 residues. The V end was cut by 5 bases, the J end by 7 bases, with 11 bases between. Germline assignment: CDR1 SEHNR and CDR2 FQNEAQ (reference sequence). The CDR3 DNA follows: TGTGCCAGCAGCCTCACTAGTATCGGGGAGCTGTTTTTT. It codes for CASSLTSIGELFF.

V usage is TRBV7-9 and J usage is TRBJ2-7, with D possibly matching TRBD2 (7 bases). Germline V gene lookup returns CDR1 SEHNR and CDR2 FQNEAQ (reference sequence). With 5 bases removed from V and 5 bases from J, the gap between germline ends came to 16 bases. The CDR3 sequence is 14 residues long. The CDR3 loop is CASSPRGGAHEQYF. The DNA for the CDR3 is TGTGCCAGCAGCCCAAGGGGGGGTGCCCACGAGCAGTACTTC.

This sequence joins TRBV28 and TRBJ2-7; 12 positions match TRBD2. Trimming at V came to 6 bases and at J to 4 bases, leaving 7 bases not matched to a gene. The CDR3 runs to 15 residues. The germline V gene encodes CDR1 MDHEN and CDR2 SYDVKM. CDR3 residues: CASSLTSGSGYEQYF. CDR3 bases: TGTGCCAGCAGCTTGACTAGCGGGAGTGGATACGAGCAGTACTTC.

J is TRBJ2-7 and V is TRBV5-5; 10 nucleotides match TRBD2. This CDR3 has 14 amino acids. With 3 bases clipped from V and 6 bases from J, the junction kept 6 bases outside the gene matches. The germline V gene encodes CDR1 SGHKS and CDR2 YYEKEE (reference sequence). The DNA of the CDR3 is TGTGCCAGCAGCTCCCTAGCGGGAGTTGGCGAGCAGTACTTC. Translating it yields CASSSLAGVGEQYF.

The chain combines TRBV28 with TRBJ1-2, with D possibly matching TRBD1 (6 bases). The CDR3 extends over 14 amino acids. CDR1 is MDHEN and CDR2 is SYDVKM in the germline V gene. Trimming removed 8 bases at V and 2 bases at J, with 15 bases between. The CDR3 is CASGKQGSNYGYTF. In nucleotides, the CDR3 is TGTGCCAGCGGTAAACAGGGATCCAACTATGGCTACACCTTC.

This chain links TRBV5-4 with TRBJ1-1; the D gene is possibly TRBD1 (6 bases). Trimming took 4 bases from V and 3 from J, leaving 16 bases between them. The CDR3 has 15 residues. Germline CDR1 SGHNT, CDR2 YYREEE (reference sequence). CDR3 region: CASSVGDTGDTEAFF. The CDR3 bases are TGTGCCAGCAGCGTGGGGGACACCGGGGACACTGAAGCTTTCTTT.

J is TRBJ2-4 and V is TRBV11-2, with TRBD1 as a possible D gene (6 bases). V was shortened by 2 bases and J by 8 bases, with 10 bases between the two germline ends. CDR1 and CDR2 (germline): SGHAT, FQNNGV. The CDR3 is made up of 13 amino acids. This CDR3 is CASSLPGADIQYF. The CDR3 nucleotides read TGTGCCAGCAGCTTACCAGGGGCGGACATTCAGTACTTC.

V and J are TRBV25-1 and TRBJ1-2; no definite D call. The CDR3 sequence is 15 residues long. Germline V lookup: CDR1 MGHDK, CDR2 SYGVNS. V was pared by 6 bases and J by 4 bases, with 18 bases between. CDR3 amino acids: CASSDPRKAGYGYTF. Here the CDR3 DNA reads TGTGCCAGCAGCGACCCGCGGAAGGCCGGCTATGGCTACACCTTC.

J is TRBJ1-1 and V is TRBV5-1; possibly TRBD1 for D (5 bases). This CDR3 spans 14 amino acids. The V end was cut by 4 bases, the J end by 6 bases, with 16 bases between. Germline CDR1 and CDR2: SGHRS and YFSETQ. CDR3 residues: CASSAGRTPAEAFF. The CDR3 DNA reads as TGCGCCAGCAGCGCGGGACGGACCCCCGCTGAAGCTTTCTTT.

Measured by frequency, this clone is medium-sized. V is TRBV7-6 and J is TRBJ1-3; maybe TRBD1 (5 bases). This CDR3 contains 15 residues. V was shortened by 6 bases and J by 2 bases, with 14 bases between the two germline ends. Per the germline V gene, CDR1 is SGHVS and CDR2 is FNYEAQ. The CDR3 coding sequence is TGTGCCAGCAGTCTGGGGCCGCCAACTGGAAACACCATATATTTT. This gives the protein CASSLGPPTGNTIYF.

The chain is built from TRBV30 and TRBJ1-1; D ambiguous. The CDR3 is made up of 12 amino acids. Trimming shortened V by 5 bases and J by 5 bases, and 12 bases separated the two germline ends. Per the germline V gene, CDR1 is GTSNPN and CDR2 is SVGIG (reference sequence). CDR3 in DNA: TGTGCCTGGGCGGGCTACGGGACTGAAGCTTTCTTT. Translation: CAWAGYGTEAFF.

The chain links TRBV4-1 to TRBJ1-5; no clear D gene. This CDR3 contains 16 residues. Trimming took 0 bases from V and 0 from J, leaving 9 bases between them. CDR1 is MGHRA and CDR2 is YSYEKL in the germline V gene. DNA of the CDR3: TGCGCCAGCAGCCAAGAGGAGGCGGATAGCAATCAGCCCCAGCATTTT. This gives the protein CASSQEEADSNQPQHF.

The chain carries TRBV11-3 and TRBJ2-7, with a tentative D call TRBD1 (5 bases). The CDR3 sequence is 11 residues long. Trimming pared 3 bases from V and 5 bases from J, leaving 5 bases between. The V gene's germline CDR1 is SGHNT and CDR2 YENEEA. CDR3: CASSLGHEQYF. Written as DNA, the CDR3 is TGTGCCAGCAGCTTGGGGCACGAGCAGTACTTC.